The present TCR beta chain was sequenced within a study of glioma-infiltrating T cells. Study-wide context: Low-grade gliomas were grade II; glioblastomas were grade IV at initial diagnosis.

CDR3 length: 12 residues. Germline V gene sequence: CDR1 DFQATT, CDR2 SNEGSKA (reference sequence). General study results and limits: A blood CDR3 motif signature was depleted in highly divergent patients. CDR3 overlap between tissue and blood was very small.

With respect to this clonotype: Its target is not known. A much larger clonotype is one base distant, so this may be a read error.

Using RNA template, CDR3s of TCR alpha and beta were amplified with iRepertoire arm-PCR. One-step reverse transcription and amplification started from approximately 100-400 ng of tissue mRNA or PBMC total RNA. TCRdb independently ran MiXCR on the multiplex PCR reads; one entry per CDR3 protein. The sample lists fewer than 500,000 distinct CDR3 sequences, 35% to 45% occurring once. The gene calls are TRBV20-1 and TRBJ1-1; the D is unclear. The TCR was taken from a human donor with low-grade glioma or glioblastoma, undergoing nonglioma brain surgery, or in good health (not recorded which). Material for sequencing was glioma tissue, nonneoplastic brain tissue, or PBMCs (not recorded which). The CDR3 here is CSARDPNTEGFF. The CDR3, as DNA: TGCAGTGCTAGAGATCCGAACACTGAAGGTTTCTTT.